The 25 T cell receptor beta chains in this list originate from one sample, sequenced in a study of CD8+CD57+ T cells in acquired aplastic anemia. Profiling of TCR beta VDJ combinations and CDR3 sequences used genomic DNA as template. In TCRdb, the reads were re-called with MiXCR into one record per CDR3 protein. The repertoire holds 180,000 or so distinct CDR3 sequences, with nearly 65% as singletons. Selection for sequencing was limited to patients who had shown CD8+CD57+ cell expansion by flow cytometry. The sample was sorted CD4+, CD8+, or CD8+CD57+ T cells (not recorded which) from PBMCs. The source of these receptors is a human donor with aplastic anemia.

V is TRBV7-9 and J is TRBJ2-5, with a tentative D call TRBD1 (6 bases). The CDR3 is 14 residues long. V was trimmed by 5 bases and J by 1 base, leaving 11 bases between them. The germline V gene encodes CDR1 SEHNR and CDR2 FQNEAQ (reference sequence). The CDR3 region is CASSNVQGQETQYF. The CDR3 DNA follows: TGTGCCAGCAGCAACGTACAGGGCCAAGAGACCCAGTACTTC.

V gene TRBV19 combines with J gene TRBJ2-7, with TRBD1 identical over 8 bases. In germline, CDR1 is LNHDA, CDR2 SQIVND (reference sequence). The CDR3 totals 15 residues. J was trimmed by 3 bases and V by 1 base; bases with no gene match: 5. CDR3 region: CASSIATGANYEQYF. The CDR3 nucleotides are TGTGCCAGTAGTATAGCGACAGGGGCCAACTACGAGCAGTACTTC.

This rearrangement joins TRBV2 to TRBJ1-2; D is uncertain. The CDR3 consists of 13 residues. Germline V gene sequence: CDR1 SNHLY, CDR2 FYNNEI. V lost 8 bases and J 3 bases, leaving 13 bases between the germline ends. The CDR3 is CASEGGSYYGYTF. The CDR3, as DNA: TGTGCCAGCGAGGGCGGCAGCTACTATGGCTACACCTTC.

This clonotype was seen more than once but under ten times. The chain employs TRBV20-1 and TRBJ2-3, with 11 bases matching TRBD2. The CDR3 length is 14 residues. Germline values: CDR1 DFQATT, CDR2 SNEGSKA (reference sequence). Germline trimming cut 5 bases from V and 4 bases from J; bases unmatched to any gene: 5. In DNA form, the CDR3 reads TGCAGTGCTCCGACTAGCGGGGAAGCAGATACGCAGTATTTT. Translating it yields CSAPTSGEADTQYF.

This sequence joins TRBV24-1 and TRBJ1-2, with TRBD1 matching 10 bases. Germline V CDR1 and CDR2: KGHDR, SFDVKD. The CDR3 sequence is 13 residues long. Trimming took 9 bases from V and 3 from J; bases not matched to a gene: 3. The CDR3 spells CATAGQGDYGYTF. CDR3 coding DNA: TGTGCCACCGCAGGACAGGGGGACTATGGCTACACCTTC.

The chain joins TRBV15 to TRBJ2-1, with D possibly being TRBD1 or TRBD2 (5 bases each). Trimming took 1 base from V and 6 from J, leaving 10 bases between them. CDR3 size: 14 residues. Germline V CDR1 and CDR2: LNHNV, YYDKDF (reference sequence). The CDR3 DNA reads as TGTGCCACCAGCAGAGGGGACGTTGGCAATGAGCAGTTCTTC. It specifies CATSRGDVGNEQFF. The full variable domain, with the rest looked up from reference TRBV15 and TRBJ2-1, is DAMVIQNPRYQVTQFGKPVTLSCSQTLNHNVMYWYQQKSSQAPKLLFHYYDKDFNNEADTPDNFQSRRPNTSFCFLDIRSPGLGDTAMYLCATSRGDVGNEQFFGPGTRLTVL.

The CDR3 is CASSLGQGSNYGYTF. The CDR3 region has the DNA TGTGCCAGCAGCTTAGGACAGGGGTCTAACTATGGCTACACCTTC. This chain connects TRBV7-9 to TRBJ1-2; 8 bases map to TRBD1. V was clipped by 1 base and J by 0 bases; unmatched bases: 1. This CDR3 is 15 amino acids long. The germline gives CDR1 SEHNR, CDR2 FQNEAQ (reference sequence).

This clonotype was recorded many times. This sequence joins TRBV14 and TRBJ2-7, with D maybe TRBD1 (5 bases). V was pared by 0 bases and J by 2 bases, with 17 bases between. This CDR3 comprises 17 residues. Germline CDR1 SGHDN, CDR2 FVKESK. Here the CDR3 DNA reads TGTGCCAGCAGCCAAGATCCCCTGGCAGGGCGTCCCTACGAGCAGTACTTC. It translates to CASSQDPLAGRPYEQYF.

The rearrangement uses TRBV24-1 and TRBJ2-2, with D possibly being TRBD1 or TRBD2 (5 bases each). Trimming shortened V by 9 bases and J by 6 bases, and 13 bases separated the two germline ends. This CDR3 is built from 13 residues. Per germline, CDR1 KGHDR and CDR2 SFDVKD. CDR3 residues: CATGSLGAGELFF. CDR3 DNA sequence: TGTGCCACCGGTAGCTTGGGGGCCGGGGAGCTGTTTTTT.

This clonotype appeared many times. The chain carries TRBV11-2 and TRBJ2-3; D is ambiguous. The CDR3 loop spans 14 amino acids. Looked up from germline, CDR1 is SGHAT and CDR2 is FQNNGV. The V gene lost 6 bases and the J gene lost 0 bases, with 10 bases spanning the gap. CDR3 coding DNA: TGTGCCAGCAGTCAGAGCCCTAGCACAGATACGCAGTATTTT. The encoded protein is CASSQSPSTDTQYF.

The chain has TRBV14 and TRBJ1-6; D not certain. V was trimmed by 4 bases and J by 9 bases, leaving 13 bases between them. CDR3 length: 14 residues. Germline lookup yields CDR1 SGHDN and CDR2 FVKESK. Here the CDR3 reads CASSPTERVSPLHF. CDR3 nucleotides: TGTGCCAGCAGCCCTACTGAAAGGGTTTCACCCCTCCACTTT.

At least ten counts were recorded for this clonotype. The gene calls are TRBV10-1 and TRBJ1-4; TRBD1 agrees at 7 bases. This CDR3 is 14 amino acids long. The germline V gene encodes CDR1 WNHNN and CDR2 SYGVQD (reference sequence). Losses at the gene ends were 5 bases for V and 5 bases for J; bases not matched to a gene: 5. DNA for the CDR3: TGCGCCAGCAGTACCGGGACAGCCAATGAAAAACTGTTTTTT. Protein: CASSTGTANEKLFF.

The V call is TRBV7-3, the J call TRBJ1-2, with 8 bases fitting TRBD1. This CDR3 contains 15 residues. Germline trimming cut 5 bases from V and 5 bases from J; bases unmatched to any gene: 10. Per the germline V gene, CDR1 is SGHTA and CDR2 is FQGTGA. CDR3 protein: CASSAQGQGLYGYTF. CDR3 sequence (DNA): TGTGCCAGCAGCGCACAAGGACAGGGATTATATGGCTACACCTTC.

On this clonotype itself: This may arise from a read error, as a much more abundant clone is one base away. The V gene is TRBV5-4, the J gene TRBJ2-2, with 8 nucleotides matching TRBD2. V was pared by 7 bases and J by 6 bases, with 5 bases of the junction left unmatched. CDR3 length equals 13 residues. The V gene's germline CDR1 is SGHNT and CDR2 YYREEE (reference sequence). DNA of the CDR3: TGTGCCAGCGGCGCACTAGCGGCCGGGGAGCTGTTTTTT. It translates to CASGALAAGELFF.

CDR3 sequence reads: CASSNASGPWNEQFF. The CDR3, as DNA: TGTGCCAGTAGTAATGCTTCGGGGCCTTGGAATGAGCAGTTCTTC. The rearrangement links TRBV19 to TRBJ2-1, with D perhaps assigned TRBD1 or TRBD2 (5 bases each). CDR3 size: 15 residues. The germline gives CDR1 LNHDA, CDR2 SQIVND (reference sequence). V dropped 4 bases and J dropped 7 bases, with 17 bases sitting between them.

The chain carries TRBV6-2 or TRBV6-3 and TRBJ2-5; D unclear. V dropped 6 bases and J dropped 5 bases, with 16 bases sitting between them. The CDR3 is made up of 14 amino acids. Germline CDR1 MNHEY, CDR2 SVGEGT. The CDR3 region is CASSLAQEGETQYF. The CDR3 region has the DNA TGTGCCAGCAGCTTGGCCCAGGAAGGGGAGACCCAGTACTTC.

This clonotype was seen a single time. The chain combines TRBV20-1 with TRBJ2-7; 8 bases fit TRBD2. The CDR3 covers 13 residues. Germline-derived CDR1 and CDR2 are DFQATT and SNEGSKA (reference sequence). V was pared by 4 bases and J by 0 bases, with 2 bases of the junction left unmatched. DNA of the CDR3: TGCAGTGCTATAGCGGGGCCCTCCTACGAGCAGTACTTC. Translating it yields CSAIAGPSYEQYF.

The chain employs TRBV2 and TRBJ1-3; D uncertain. The V gene's germline CDR1 is SNHLY and CDR2 FYNNEI. The V gene lost 1 base and the J gene lost 7 bases, with 8 bases spanning the gap. This CDR3 has 13 residues. As DNA, the CDR3 is TGTGCCAGCAGTGAAGGGCCACTTAACACCATATATTTT. Encoded protein: CASSEGPLNTIYF.

This clonotype was recorded once. The chain carries TRBV5-1 and TRBJ1-3, with D perhaps matching TRBD1 (5 bases). CDR1 and CDR2 (germline): SGHRS, YFSETQ. Trimming stripped 5 bases from V and 0 bases from J, with 12 bases between. CDR3 size: 15 residues. The CDR3 region is CASRRDSSSGNTIYF. As DNA, the CDR3 is TGCGCCAGCAGGCGCGACAGTTCCTCTGGAAACACCATATATTTT.

The V call is TRBV19, the J call TRBJ1-2, with 8 bases identical to TRBD1. Germline V gives CDR1 LNHDA, CDR2 SQIVND (reference sequence). CDR3 size: 13 residues. V lost 7 bases to trimming and J lost 6 bases; unmatched junction nucleotides: 7. CDR3 bases: TGTGCCAGTACCCCGACAGGGGAAGATGGCTACACCTTC. The encoded protein is CASTPTGEDGYTF.

The genes are TRBV6-6 and TRBJ2-1; D gene ambiguous. V lost 6 bases, J lost 0 bases, and 9 bases lay in between. Germline V gene lookup returns CDR1 MNHNY and CDR2 SVGAGI (reference sequence). The CDR3 extends over 14 amino acids. The CDR3 loop reads CASRLFSSYNEQFF. The CDR3 coding sequence is TGTGCCAGCAGGTTGTTTAGCTCCTACAATGAGCAGTTCTTC.

This clonotype was detected ten times or more. This chain joins TRBV9 and TRBJ2-1, with 11 bases that match TRBD2. J lost 6 bases, V lost 6 bases, and 8 bases had no gene match. Per germline, CDR1 SGDLS and CDR2 YYNGEE. The length of the CDR3 is 15 residues. The CDR3 bases are TGTGCCAGCAACCCTAGCGGGGGGCCGCGCAATGAGCAGTTCTTC. Its translation: CASNPSGGPRNEQFF.

The chain links TRBV20-1 to TRBJ2-7, with 9 bases fitting TRBD1. Germline values: CDR1 DFQATT, CDR2 SNEGSKA (reference sequence). This CDR3 has 14 amino acids. The V and J ends lost 3 bases and 3 bases, in that order; junction bases with no gene match: 6. The CDR3 loop reads CSASGDRARYEQYF. In DNA form, the CDR3 reads TGCAGTGCTAGCGGGGACAGGGCCCGCTACGAGCAGTACTTC.

The rearrangement links TRBV20-1 to TRBJ2-1; 7 positions match TRBD2. Looked up from germline, CDR1 is DFQATT and CDR2 is SNEGSKA (reference sequence). This CDR3 comprises 15 residues. V lost 0 bases, J lost 7 bases, and 9 bases stayed unmatched. Written as DNA, the CDR3 is TGCAGTGCTAGAGATCTATGGGGAGGGTTTAATGAGCAGTTCTTC. Translating it yields CSARDLWGGFNEQFF.

The CDR3 region has the DNA TGTGCCAGCAGTGTTGGCGGGGGAGAATACGAGCAGTACTTC. It yields the protein CASSVGGGEYEQYF. V and J are TRBV2 and TRBJ2-7, with 7 bases fitting TRBD2. J lost 4 bases, V lost 4 bases, and 7 bases had no gene match. CDR1 is SNHLY, CDR2 FYNNEI, per germline. This CDR3 is 14 amino acids long.